The text below deals with one T cell receptor beta chain. 60 Vbeta and 13 Jbeta primers were used in PCR. Measured with immunoSEQ multiplex PCR; TCRdb has only the in-frame clones, and not every one. The sample has some 140,000 clones; around 85% are singletons. This CDR3 spans 16 amino acids. From germline, CDR1 is SEHNR and CDR2 FQNEAQ (reference sequence). V lost 5 bases to trimming and J lost 3 bases; unmatched junction nucleotides: 10. This specimen comes from a study of cytomegalovirus exposure and HLA in healthy donors. This chain connects TRBV7-9 to TRBJ2-3; 8 nucleotides match TRBD2. Sequencing input: PBMCs. The TCR was taken from a woman between 50 and 59 years old in good health and CMV-seropositive. This chain's CDR3 is CASSPRGAVETDTQYF. The CDR3 nucleotides are TGTGCCAGCAGCCCGCGGGGGGCGGTGGAAACAGATACGCAGTATTTT. The variable domain in full, with the rest retrieved from reference TRBV7-9 and TRBJ2-3, is DTGVSQNPRHKITKRGQNVTFRCDPISEHNRLYWYRQTLGQGPEFLTYFQNEAQLEKSRLLSDRFSAERPKGSFSTLEIQRTEQGDSAMYLCASSPRGAVETDTQYFGPGTRLTVL.